Following are 18 T cell receptor beta chains from one sample sequenced in a study of blood T cell repertoires in COVID-19. This table comes from immunoSEQ multiplex PCR, and its TCRdb copy is limited to in-frame clones, with some not included. The sample shows 200,000 to 250,000 clones, roughly 90% of them seen only once. Sequences were obtained from PBMCs or T cells enriched from blood (not recorded which). These receptors came from a man aged 25-40 years who had been exposed to COVID-19.

The CDR3 loop reads CASSLPGTSGSTDTQYF. CDR3 sequence (DNA): TGTGCCAGCAGCTTACCCGGGACTAGCGGGAGCACAGATACGCAGTATTTT. The genes are TRBV13 and TRBJ2-3; TRBD2 aligns across 12 bases. There are 17 residues in the CDR3. From germline, CDR1 is PRHDT and CDR2 FYEKMQ (reference sequence). Germline trimming cut 2 bases from V and 0 bases from J; bases unmatched to any gene: 3. Full variable domain (remainder filled in from reference TRBV13 and TRBJ2-3): AAGVIQSPRHLIKEKRETATLKCYPIPRHDTVYWYQQGPGQDPQFLISFYEKMQSDKGSIPDRFSAQQFSDYHSELNMSSLELGDSALYFCASSLPGTSGSTDTQYFGPGTRLTVL.

This clone was counted a few times. The CDR3 nucleotides are TGTGCCACCAGCGCTAGACGGGCCGGGACACTAAATTCACCCCTCCACTTT. It specifies CATSARRAGTLNSPLHF. The V and J genes are TRBV15 and TRBJ1-6, with a weak D call TRBD1 (6 bases). The ends were cut back, 5 bases at V and 7 bases at J, with 21 bases in the middle. Germline V gene sequence: CDR1 LNHNV, CDR2 YYDKDF (reference sequence). The CDR3 contains 17 residues.

The chain is built from TRBV3-1 (or the pseudogene TRBV3-2) and TRBJ1-1; the D is unclear. V was trimmed by 0 bases and J by 6 bases, leaving 8 bases between them. Germline V gives CDR1 LGHDT, CDR2 YNNKEL (reference sequence). This CDR3 has 13 amino acids. This CDR3 reads CASSQDIRAEAFF. The CDR3 nucleotides are TGTGCCAGCAGCCAAGATATCCGCGCTGAAGCTTTCTTT.

This clone was seen once. The genes are TRBV7-8 and TRBJ2-5; TRBD2 agrees at 10 bases. The length of the CDR3 is 16 residues. V lost 4 bases and J lost 1; bases outside the gene matches: 6. Germline V lookup: CDR1 SGHVS, CDR2 FQNEAQ. The CDR3 coding sequence is TGTGCCAGCAGCTCCTTAGCGGGGGGCTTCCAAGAGACCCAGTACTTC. Translated: CASSSLAGGFQETQYF. The full variable domain, rest sourced from reference TRBV7-8 and TRBJ2-5, is GAGVSQSPRYKVAKRGQDVALRCDPISGHVSLFWYQQALGQGPEFLTYFQNEAQLDKSGLPSDRFFAERPEGSVSTLKIQRTQQEDSAVYLCASSSLAGGFQETQYFGPGTRLLVL.

The V gene is TRBV6-2 or TRBV6-3, the J gene TRBJ2-5; D is uncertain. V lost 1 base and J 0 bases, leaving 21 bases between the germline ends. Germline loops: CDR1 MNHEY, CDR2 SVGEGT. The CDR3 totals 19 residues. The CDR3 DNA sequence: TGTGCCAGCAGTTACTGGAGTTGGCCGAGGATACCTGACCAAGAGACCCAGTACTTC. Encoded protein: CASSYWSWPRIPDQETQYF.

The chain carries TRBV4-1 and TRBJ1-2; no firm D call. Trimming removed 4 bases at V and 4 bases at J, with 10 bases between. Germline values: CDR1 MGHRA, CDR2 YSYEKL. CDR3 length equals 13 residues. CDR3 amino acids: CASSPEPFYGYTF. In DNA form, the CDR3 reads TGCGCCAGCAGCCCGGAGCCCTTCTATGGCTACACCTTC.

This rearrangement joins TRBV5-6 to TRBJ2-3; no clear D gene. Between the trimmed V and J ends, which lost 0 bases and 1 base, there was a span of 12 bases. This CDR3 spans 16 amino acids. In germline, CDR1 is SGHDT, CDR2 YYEEEE. CDR3 coding DNA: TGTGCCAGCAGCTTGGAACCCTATCGGGGCACAGATACGCAGTATTTT. Translation gives CASSLEPYRGTDTQYF.

The V call is TRBV7-9, the J call TRBJ2-5; D may be TRBD1 (8 bases). The length of the CDR3 is 17 residues. In germline, CDR1 is SEHNR, CDR2 FQNEAQ (reference sequence). V was clipped by 5 bases and J by 4 bases, with 23 bases between them. CDR3 coding DNA: TGTGCCAGCAGCCACGAATCCCGGACAGGGAGGGCAGAGACCCAGTACTTC. This translates into CASSHESRTGRAETQYF.

The V gene is TRBV5-1, the J gene TRBJ1-1; the D gene is possibly TRBD1 (5 bases). The V end lost 4 bases, the J end lost 0 bases, and 16 bases lay between the germline ends. Per the germline V gene, CDR1 is SGHRS and CDR2 is YFSETQ. The CDR3 is 16 amino acids. CDR3 nucleotides: TGCGCCAGCAGCGTAGACAGTATCAGTCTGAACACTGAAGCTTTCTTT. It yields the protein CASSVDSISLNTEAFF.

The V and J genes are TRBV11-2 and TRBJ1-6; 8 nucleotides match TRBD1. After removal of 4 bases from V and 4 bases from J, the junction contained 3 bases not matched to a gene. CDR1 and CDR2 from the germline V gene are SGHAT and FQNNGV. The CDR3 totals 15 residues. In nucleotides, the CDR3 is TGTGCCAGCAGCTCGACAGGGGAATATAATTCACCCCTCCACTTT. It encodes CASSSTGEYNSPLHF.

V and J are TRBV7-8 and TRBJ1-2; TRBD1 matches at 10 bases. Germline V gene sequence: CDR1 SGHVS, CDR2 FQNEAQ. The V segment lost 0 bases and the J segment 7 bases; nucleotides outside the gene matches: 2. The CDR3 contains 14 residues. The CDR3 here is CASSLAGTGVGYTF. For the CDR3, the DNA is TGTGCCAGCAGCTTAGCAGGGACAGGGGTTGGCTACACCTTC.

This sequence joins TRBV27 and TRBJ1-6, with 8 bases aligning to TRBD1. J gave up 8 bases and V 6 bases, and 15 bases lay outside the gene matches. The CDR3 sequence is 17 residues long. Germline assignment: CDR1 MNHEY and CDR2 SMNVEV (reference sequence). In DNA form, the CDR3 reads TGTGCCAGCAGGGACAGGGTGGGAGTATATTGGGATTCACCCCTCCACTTT. It translates to CASRDRVGVYWDSPLHF.

The chain uses TRBV19 and TRBJ1-5, with TRBD1 matching 11 bases. CDR1 and CDR2 (germline): LNHDA, SQIVND (reference sequence). This CDR3 has 14 amino acids. Trimming at V came to 4 bases and at J to 10 bases, leaving 6 bases not matched to a gene. CDR3 DNA: TGTGCCAGTAGTACCGGACAGGGGGCGTTTCCCCAGCATTTT. Protein: CASSTGQGAFPQHF. Full variable domain (outside the CDR3, taken from reference TRBV19 and TRBJ1-5): DGGITQSPKYLFRKEGQNVTLSCEQNLNHDAMYWYRQDPGQGLRLIYYSQIVNDFQKGDIAEGYSVSREKKESFPLTVTSAQKNPTAFYLCASSTGQGAFPQHFGDGTRLSIL.

The chain carries TRBV19 and TRBJ1-5, with a tentative D call TRBD1 (5 bases). The germline CDR1 and CDR2 sequences are LNHDA and SQIVND (reference sequence). The CDR3 has 14 amino acids. Trimming took off 8 bases at V and 2 bases at J, with 13 bases between the two ends. The CDR3 sequence is CASAPGRGNQPQHF. The CDR3 DNA follows: TGTGCCAGTGCCCCGGGCAGGGGCAATCAGCCCCAGCATTTT.

The chain joins TRBV7-9 to TRBJ1-1; no clear D. The CDR3 sequence is 17 residues long. CDR1 is SEHNR and CDR2 is FQNEAQ in the germline V gene (reference sequence). Trimming pared 4 bases from V and 2 bases from J, leaving 20 bases between. CDR3 DNA: TGTGCCAGCAGCTCCCTAGCCTCTGATAAGGGAAACACTGAAGCTTTCTTT. Translated: CASSSLASDKGNTEAFF. Full variable domain (remainder filled in from reference TRBV7-9 and TRBJ1-1): DTGVSQNPRHKITKRGQNVTFRCDPISEHNRLYWYRQTLGQGPEFLTYFQNEAQLEKSRLLSDRFSAERPKGSFSTLEIQRTEQGDSAMYLCASSSLASDKGNTEAFFGQGTRLTVV.

The CDR3 spells CASSLAETPRRGTQHF. In DNA form, the CDR3 reads TGTGCCAGCAGCTTAGCGGAGACACCCCGAAGGGGGACCCAGCATTTT. This rearrangement joins TRBV7-9 to TRBJ1-5, with D possibly matching TRBD1 (6 bases). The germline gives CDR1 SEHNR, CDR2 FQNEAQ (reference sequence). This CDR3 has 16 amino acids. Trimming removed 0 bases at V and 11 bases at J, with 20 bases between.

This chain joins TRBV12-3 or TRBV12-4 and TRBJ2-1, with TRBD2 matching 8 bases. The CDR3 has 13 amino acids. V gave up 6 bases and J gave up 7 bases; unmatched junction bases: 5. The CDR3 loop reads CASRIRGGNEQFF. For the CDR3, the DNA is TGTGCCAGCAGAATTCGCGGGGGGAATGAGCAGTTCTTC.

The rearrangement joins TRBV18 to TRBJ1-3; maybe TRBD1 (6 bases). CDR1 and CDR2 (germline): KGHSH, LQKENI. There are 16 residues in the CDR3. Trimming left V 3 bases short and J 0 bases short, with 12 bases between. The CDR3 DNA follows: TGTGCCAGCTCACCTGGACAGCTTCCCTCTGGAAACACCATATATTTT. Protein: CASSPGQLPSGNTIYF.